These 19 T cell receptor beta chains were sequenced from one sample in a study of T cells in Graves' hyperthyroidism and ophthalmopathy. The investigators amplified TCR beta CDR3 regions from RNA transcripts. The primer set for the first-round RT-PCR of the TCR CDR3 was HTBI. TCRdb reprocessed the multiplex PCR reads with MiXCR, giving one entry per CDR3 protein. Counted here are about 320,000 distinct CDR3 sequences, approximately 17% occurring once; the ten biggest clones make up around a third. The specimen sequenced was blood. The receptor set was obtained from a man aged 30 to 39 with Graves' hyperthyroidism.

This clonotype was found many times. The CDR3 nucleotides read TGTGCCAGCAGTCCCCCCGGTGAGGGAGGGTACGAGCAGTACTTC. Protein product: CASSPPGEGGYEQYF. The chain links TRBV28 to TRBJ2-7, with 7 bases identical to TRBD2. The germline gives CDR1 MDHEN, CDR2 SYDVKM. V dropped 5 bases and J dropped 4; count of bases not matched to a gene: 11. The CDR3 loop spans 15 amino acids. The whole variable domain, filled in from reference TRBV28 and TRBJ2-7, reads DVKVTQSSRYLVKRTGEKVFLECVQDMDHENMFWYRQDPGLGLRLIYFSYDVKMKEKGDIPEGYSVSREKKERFSLILESASTNQTSMYLCASSPPGEGGYEQYFGPGTRLTVT.

The chain uses TRBV27 and TRBJ2-7, with D possibly being TRBD2 (6 bases). The germline V gene encodes CDR1 MNHEY and CDR2 SMNVEV (reference sequence). CDR3 length equals 14 residues. V lost 3 bases to trimming and J lost 0 bases, with 9 bases between them. In nucleotides, the CDR3 is TGTGCCAGCAGTTTTCGGCGGGACTCCTACGAGCAGTACTTC. It encodes CASSFRRDSYEQYF.

This clonotype showed up just a few times. The chain joins TRBV25-1 to TRBJ2-5; unclear D gene. CDR3 length equals 16 residues. Germline V gene sequence: CDR1 MGHDK, CDR2 SYGVNS. V dropped 7 bases and J dropped 2 bases, with 20 bases sitting between them. CDR3 in DNA: TGTGCCAGCAAGGGATATGAAAGATTAGATCAAGAGACCCAGTACTTC. This encodes CASKGYERLDQETQYF.

This clonotype was seen at least ten times. V is TRBV6-1 and J is TRBJ2-7; no reliable D call. Trimming took 6 bases from V and 5 from J, leaving 11 bases between them. CDR3 length equals 12 residues. Germline assignment: CDR1 MNHNS and CDR2 SASEGT. The CDR3 coding sequence is TGTGCCAGCAGAGCTTCTCGGGACGAGCAGTACTTC. As protein: CASRASRDEQYF.

This clonotype was counted at least ten times. The CDR3 region is CASSLVADYEQYF. The CDR3 DNA is TGTGCCAGCAGCTTAGTGGCGGACTACGAGCAGTACTTC. The V and J genes are TRBV7-8 and TRBJ2-7; D uncertain. This CDR3 has 13 residues. Germline loops: CDR1 SGHVS, CDR2 FQNEAQ. Between the trimmed V and J ends, which lost 1 base and 3 bases, there was a span of 7 bases.

This clonotype was observed many times. The J gene is TRBJ2-7, the V gene TRBV28; the D gene is possibly TRBD1 (6 bases). This CDR3 is 14 amino acids long. V gave up 4 bases and J gave up 6 bases, with 16 bases separating them. The germline V gene encodes CDR1 MDHEN and CDR2 SYDVKM. CDR3 nucleotide sequence: TGTGCCAGCAGTTCCAGGGGTCCGTTTGGCGAGCAGTACTTC. Translation: CASSSRGPFGEQYF.

This clonotype showed up many times. Here the CDR3 DNA reads TGTGCCAGCTCTCCCGGCGCCAGTAGCGACGAGCAGTACTTC. Amino acid sequence: CASSPGASSDEQYF. The chain combines TRBV18 with TRBJ2-7, with D possibly matching TRBD2 (5 bases). The CDR3 covers 14 residues. Trimming shortened V by 6 bases and J by 5 bases, and 17 bases separated the two germline ends. The germline CDR1 and CDR2 sequences are KGHSH and LQKENI.

This clonotype was found many times. V is TRBV5-1 and J is TRBJ2-1; D gene uncertain. Trimming shortened V by 0 bases and J by 4 bases, and 8 bases separated the two germline ends. The CDR3 is 14 amino acids. Germline V CDR1 and CDR2: SGHRS, YFSETQ. The CDR3 DNA reads as TGCGCCAGCAGCTTGGGACAACGGTACAATGAGCAGTTCTTC. It encodes CASSLGQRYNEQFF.

On this clonotype itself: Just one base apart from a much larger clone, this may be a read error. The chain combines TRBV15 with TRBJ2-5; tentative D call: TRBD2 (5 bases). There are 16 residues in the CDR3. Per the germline V gene, CDR1 is LNHNV and CDR2 is YYDKDF (reference sequence). DNA of the CDR3: TGTGTCACCAGCAGAGATGTAATGAGGGTGGCGGAGACCCAGTACTTC. Translation: CVTSRDVMRVAETQYF.

This clonotype has a handful of counts. V is TRBV3-1 and J is TRBJ1-5; D uncertain. Looked up from germline, CDR1 is LGHDT and CDR2 is YNNKEL (reference sequence). V was clipped by 0 bases and J by 11 bases, with 11 bases between them. This CDR3 is 13 amino acids long. The CDR3 DNA reads TGTGCCAGCAGCCAAGATCTCTTTGGTGCCCAGCATTTT. It is translated as CASSQDLFGAQHF. Filled out from reference TRBV3-1 and TRBJ1-5, the complete variable domain reads DTAVSQTPKYLVTQMGNDKSIKCEQNLGHDTMYWYKQDSKKFLKIMFSYNNKELIINETVPNRFSPKSPDKAHLNLHINSLELGDSAVYFCASSQDLFGAQHFGDGTRLSIL.

This clonotype has more than one count but fewer than ten. The V call is TRBV19, the J call TRBJ1-5; D gene uncertain. V was pared by 3 bases and J by 6 bases, with 15 bases between. This CDR3 is 15 amino acids long. Germline V CDR1 and CDR2: LNHDA, SQIVND (reference sequence). The CDR3 coding sequence is TGTGCCAGTAGTATGGCGCAAGGGTTCAGTCAGCCCCAGCATTTT. Its protein is CASSMAQGFSQPQHF. The full variable domain, with the rest looked up from reference TRBV19 and TRBJ1-5, is DGGITQSPKYLFRKEGQNVTLSCEQNLNHDAMYWYRQDPGQGLRLIYYSQIVNDFQKGDIAEGYSVSREKKESFPLTVTSAQKNPTAFYLCASSMAQGFSQPQHFGDGTRLSIL.

V usage is TRBV12-3 or TRBV12-4 and J usage is TRBJ2-2; 14 bases are a match to TRBD2. The ends lost 6 bases at V and 5 bases at J; junction bases unmatched: 8. This CDR3 spans 17 amino acids. In DNA, the CDR3 is TGTGCCAGCAGGCCGGGACTAGCGGGGGTCATGACCGGGGAGCTGTTTTTT. Protein product: CASRPGLAGVMTGELFF.

CDR3 loop: CASSSGDRPYEQYF. Written as DNA, the CDR3 is TGTGCCAGCAGCTCAGGGGACAGGCCCTACGAGCAGTACTTC. The genes are TRBV7-9 and TRBJ2-7, with 8 positions matching TRBD1. The V gene end was trimmed by 4 bases and the J gene end by 2 bases; junction bases not matched to a gene: 4. CDR3 length: 14 residues. Germline CDR1 reads SEHNR; CDR2 reads FQNEAQ (reference sequence).

This clonotype was counted many times. The genes are TRBV27 and TRBJ2-1; tentatively, D is TRBD2 (6 bases). The germline V gene has CDR1 MNHEY and CDR2 SMNVEV (reference sequence). Trimming pared 6 bases from V and 3 bases from J, leaving 18 bases between. The CDR3 totals 16 residues. The chain's CDR3 is CASRPVRRGNYNEQFF. In nucleotides, the CDR3 is TGTGCCAGCAGACCCGTTCGGAGGGGAAACTACAATGAGCAGTTCTTC.

This clonotype was seen repeatedly, ten times or more. This chain connects TRBV6-1 to TRBJ2-7, with a tentative D call TRBD2 (5 bases). Trimming pared 4 bases from V and 2 bases from J, leaving 12 bases between. The CDR3 extends over 14 amino acids. The germline CDR1 and CDR2 sequences are MNHNS and SASEGT. Written as DNA, the CDR3 is TGTGCCAGCAGTGTCTCCCGGGGTACCTACGAGCAGTACTTC. Translation: CASSVSRGTYEQYF.

V and J are TRBV7-9 and TRBJ1-1, with D unclear. Trimming took off 6 bases at V and 6 bases at J, with 26 bases between the two ends. CDR1 SEHNR and CDR2 FQNEAQ come from the germline V gene (reference sequence). The CDR3 totals 17 residues. Here the CDR3 DNA reads TGTGCCAGCAGTGGTTATAAACCGGGCGCTACCGTTTCTGAAGCTTTCTTT. Its translation is CASSGYKPGATVSEAFF. Using reference TRBV7-9 and TRBJ1-1 for the parts outside the CDR3, the full variable domain is DTGVSQNPRHKITKRGQNVTFRCDPISEHNRLYWYRQTLGQGPEFLTYFQNEAQLEKSRLLSDRFSAERPKGSFSTLEIQRTEQGDSAMYLCASSGYKPGATVSEAFFGQGTRLTVV.

This clonotype was detected ten times or more. V usage is TRBV5-1 and J usage is TRBJ2-1; 9 bases are a match to TRBD1. Germline V gives CDR1 SGHRS, CDR2 YFSETQ. V was clipped by 2 bases and J by 8 bases; unmatched bases: 5. This CDR3 has 14 amino acids. The CDR3 DNA reads as TGCGCCAGCAGCTTAAACAGGGGGCACGATGAGCAGTTCTTC. It translates to CASSLNRGHDEQFF.

The J gene is TRBJ1-1, the V gene TRBV29-1, with D possibly TRBD1 on 5 matching bases. V was trimmed by 7 bases and J by 1 base, leaving 16 bases between them. Germline loops: CDR1 SQVTM, CDR2 ANQGSEA. The CDR3 covers 14 residues. CDR3 nucleotides: TGCAGCGGTCACAATCCGGGGCCGAACACTGAAGCTTTCTTT. This gives the protein CSGHNPGPNTEAFF.

The V and J genes are TRBV7-9 and TRBJ1-3, with a tentative D call TRBD1 (6 bases). The germline gives CDR1 SEHNR, CDR2 FQNEAQ (reference sequence). The CDR3 is 15 amino acids. V was clipped by 1 base and J by 2 bases, with 9 bases between them. The CDR3 sequence: CASSLGQVAGNTIYF. CDR3 nucleotides: TGTGCCAGCAGCTTAGGACAGGTCGCTGGAAACACCATATATTTT.